Below, one TCR beta chain is given with its context. No cognate antigen has been identified for it. Nothing much larger sits one base from this clone, and base qualities are not available. These data come from a study of blood T cell repertoires in COVID-19 (dated by TCRdb to 2020 to 2022). Regarding the study in general: Samples covering the acute and convalescent phases of COVID-19 were provided by collaborators in the United States, Italy and Spain. The prospective study material was composed of cDNA or gDNA derived from T cells, B-cell-depleted T cells, or PBMCs. Deeply sampled blood TCRbeta repertoires from subjects exposed to, actively infected with, or recovered from COVID-19 were included in the dataset. The repertoires were made available in a free public database intended to serve as a resource for research on the immune response to SARS-CoV-2. The samples were drawn from two sources: the first 160 participants of the ongoing ImmuneRACE study, and approximately 1,300 subjects contributed by 6 global collaborators. Nearly every sample came with metadata listing a de-identified subject ID, COVID-19 status, age in years and sex. Where available, HLA class I and class II types were taken from metadata supplied by the sample provider and were not determined by assay-based typing.

The immunoSEQ Assay, a bias-controlled multiplex PCR, was used to amplify TCRbeta CDR3 regions from genomic DNA. Per the source publication's procedure: Within the assay, amplification of reference gene primers was used to estimate how many nucleated cells each sample contained. To quantify the absolute abundance of each unique TCRbeta CDR3 rearrangement, sequence reads were collapsed and filtered. For each sample, productive Simpson clonality was calculated as the square root of Simpson's diversity index over productive rearrangements. TCRdb mirrors the immuneACCESS table, restricted to in-frame sequences. Some clones are absent from its copies; in checked studies, under half trace to an unresolved V gene, and the reason for the others is unknown. D and trimming come from the DNA, and the V and J calls and clone size come from that table. A total of 150,000 to 200,000 clones appear in this sample, 65% to 85% of them only once. Together, the top ten hold approximately 15% of the sample.

Collaborating institutions collected whole blood in K2EDTA tubes following their own protocols. For TCRbeta analysis, collaborators shipped samples in one of three forms: frozen whole blood, isolated PBMCs, or DNA extracted from either of those sample types. The paper's findings and limits, for the study overall: The quantity of clinical and demographic metadata differed by source and by participant and was supplied without curation.

V has 5 bases trimmed and J has 8 bases trimmed; junction bases matching no gene number 8. Including the terminal cysteine and phenylalanine, the CDR3 comprises 13 residues. The kept DNA is CDR3 alone, 39 bases in frame from the first base. CDR1 is given as MDHEN and CDR2 as SYDVKM, both from the germline V gene. This receptor was obtained from a woman aged 80 or over with acute or convalescent COVID-19. The chain is encoded by TRBV28 joined to TRBJ1-2; 7 bases in the junction line up with TRBD1. Sequencing was performed on peripheral blood. The DNA sequence is TGTGCCAGCAGTACAGCGACAGGGAGAGGCTACACCTTC. Its amino acids are CASSTATGRGYTF.